This TCR beta chain appears in the sequencing data of a study of blood T cell repertoires in COVID-19. Study information: Whether acute or convalescent, the COVID-19 samples came from the United States, Italy and Spain. The analysed material was cDNA or gDNA that came from T cells, B-cell-depleted T cells, or PBMCs.

The method was immunoSEQ multiplex PCR; TCRdb's version includes in-frame clones alone and lacks a portion of them. The data hold more than 80,000 clones, with almost 85% observed a single time. CDR3 length equals 16 residues. V was clipped by 0 bases and J by 0 bases, with 10 bases between them. Germline V gives CDR1 ENHRY, CDR2 SYGVKD. The receptor's source is a man between 45 and 60 years old with active or convalescent COVID-19. The sequencing input was peripheral blood. The chain joins TRBV10-3 to TRBJ2-3, with TRBD1 as a possible D gene (6 bases). The CDR3 DNA follows: TGTGCCATCAGTGAGTCTCCGGACAGTAGCACAGATACGCAGTATTTT. This translates into CAISESPDSSTDTQYF.